One sample yielded the 28 T cell receptor beta chains listed below, sequenced in a study of T cell responses to AZD1222 COVID-19 vaccine. Assay: immunoSEQ multiplex PCR; the TCRdb copy retains only in-frame clones and omits some. The repertoire includes about 86,000 clones, roughly 86% of them detected once, and roughly 7.2% sits in the top ten. The source material was peripheral blood, sampled 28 days after the second AZD1222 dose. The receptors shown here come from an adult who received the AZD1222 COVID-19 vaccine.

This clone has just one count. The chain couples TRBV6-2 or TRBV6-3 to TRBJ2-7, with D perhaps TRBD1 or TRBD2 (5 bases each). The V end lost 4 bases, the J end lost 1 base, and 14 bases lay between the germline ends. The length of the CDR3 is 15 residues. Germline V gene sequence: CDR1 MNHEY, CDR2 SVGEGT. The CDR3 coding sequence is TGTGCCAGCAGTTGGGCAGGGACCTTTTCCTACGAGCAGTACTTC. Its protein product is CASSWAGTFSYEQYF.

The chain uses TRBV23-1 and TRBJ2-3; 7 bases are shared with TRBD1. TRBV23-1 carries the ORF label, with uncertain function. The trim removed 2 bases at V and 7 bases at J, leaving 12 bases unmatched. The CDR3 has 16 residues. The chain's CDR3 is CASSQPRITGDHTQYF. As DNA, the CDR3 is TGCGCCAGCAGTCAACCTCGGATTACAGGGGACCATACGCAGTATTTT.

The chain is built from TRBV19 and TRBJ2-3, with TRBD2 matching over 8 bases. Germline-derived CDR1 and CDR2 are LNHDA and SQIVND (reference sequence). This CDR3 is 17 amino acids long. After removal of 3 bases from V and 0 bases from J, the junction contained 8 bases not matched to a gene. The CDR3 loop reads CASSIYPSGSSTDTQYF. The CDR3, as DNA: TGTGCCAGTAGTATCTATCCTAGCGGGTCGAGCACAGATACGCAGTATTTT.

The chain couples TRBV4-1 to TRBJ2-7; 12 bases fit TRBD2. The CDR3 totals 15 residues. Trimming cost V 3 bases and J 2 bases; bases outside gene matches: 2. CDR1 MGHRA and CDR2 YSYEKL come from the germline V gene. CDR3 bases: TGCGCCAGCAGCCACCGGACTAGCGGGGCCTACGAGCAGTACTTC. It is translated as CASSHRTSGAYEQYF.

The chain couples TRBV6-2 or TRBV6-3 to TRBJ1-2; 8 bases are shared with TRBD1. The CDR3 is made up of 14 amino acids. Germline CDR1 is MNHEY and CDR2 is SVGEGT. The V segment lost 6 bases and the J segment 4 bases; nucleotides outside the gene matches: 7. The CDR3 DNA sequence: TGTGCCAGCAGCCAGGGGGACAGGCGCTATGGCTACACCTTC. Its protein is CASSQGDRRYGYTF.

The gene calls are TRBV25-1 and TRBJ1-1; no clear D. Trimming shortened V by 5 bases and J by 14 bases, and 15 bases separated the two germline ends. This CDR3 contains 11 residues. The V gene's germline CDR1 is MGHDK and CDR2 SYGVNS. CDR3 nucleotide sequence: TGTGCCAGCAGTCAGGATTTACAAAGGTTCTTT. It translates to CASSQDLQRFF.

This clone was found once. This sequence joins TRBV7-2 and TRBJ1-5; D ambiguous. In germline, CDR1 is SGHTA, CDR2 FQGNSA. Deletions cut 5 bases from V and 0 bases from J, with 17 bases between. The CDR3 is made up of 17 amino acids. The CDR3 spells CASSNPWRSNSNQPQHF. The CDR3 DNA follows: TGTGCCAGCAGCAACCCCTGGAGAAGCAATAGCAATCAGCCCCAGCATTTT.

The table lists this clone with a few counts. The rearrangement links TRBV12-3 or TRBV12-4 to TRBJ2-2; the D is unclear. This CDR3 spans 11 amino acids. V gave up 1 base and J gave up 9 bases, with 3 bases separating them. The CDR3 region is CASSLDRELFF. DNA of the CDR3: TGTGCCAGCAGTTTAGACCGGGAGCTGTTTTTT.

The chain joins TRBV30 to TRBJ1-3; D unclear. Germline V gene data show CDR1 as GTSNPN and CDR2 as SVGIG (reference sequence). The ends were cut back, 6 bases at V and 0 bases at J, with 9 bases in the middle. This CDR3 spans 13 amino acids. The CDR3 bases are TGTGCCTGTGCCCGGCACTCTGGAAACACCATATATTTT. It specifies CACARHSGNTIYF.

The DNA of the CDR3 is TGTGCCAGCAGCCAAGATGGGCCAGGGGGTGTCCAGCCCCAGCATTTT. Protein product: CASSQDGPGGVQPQHF. The rearrangement uses TRBV3-1 (or the pseudogene TRBV3-2) and TRBJ1-5, with 7 bases fitting TRBD1. Germline V gene lookup returns CDR1 LGHDT and CDR2 YNNKEL (reference sequence). J was trimmed by 7 bases and V by 0 bases; bases with no gene match: 9. The CDR3 loop spans 16 amino acids.

In its sample, this clone was seen a few times. This sequence joins TRBV7-2 and TRBJ2-1; the D gene could be TRBD1 or TRBD2 (7 bases each). The ends were cut back, 5 bases at V and 4 bases at J, with 18 bases in the middle. CDR3 length: 16 amino acids. Germline V gene data show CDR1 as SGHTA and CDR2 as FQGNSA. CDR3 bases: TGTGCCAGCAGCCCTTGGGGGGGACAGAGTTACAATGAGCAGTTCTTC. Translating it yields CASSPWGGQSYNEQFF.

This sequence joins TRBV6-2 or TRBV6-3 and TRBJ2-3; no firm D call. CDR3 length: 15 amino acids. Trimming pared 5 bases from V and 3 bases from J, leaving 15 bases between. The V gene's germline CDR1 is MNHEY and CDR2 SVGEGT. The DNA of the CDR3 is TGTGCCAGCAGTCGACCCGGGCCGGAAACAGATACGCAGTATTTT. The encoded protein is CASSRPGPETDTQYF.

This chain uses TRBV3-1 (or the pseudogene TRBV3-2) with TRBJ1-5, with 9 bases matching TRBD1. Germline CDR1 and CDR2: LGHDT and YNNKEL (reference sequence). J lost 5 bases, V lost 1 base, and 3 bases had no gene match. The CDR3 runs 15 residues. CDR3 sequence: CASSQGGTGYQPQHF. The CDR3 DNA follows: TGTGCCAGCAGCCAAGGCGGGACAGGGTATCAGCCCCAGCATTTT.

This CDR3 is CASSPRDRGPYEQYF. CDR3 bases: TGTGCCAGTAGTCCCCGGGACAGGGGGCCCTACGAGCAGTACTTC. The chain combines TRBV19 with TRBJ2-7; 12 positions match TRBD1. Germline CDR1 and CDR2: LNHDA and SQIVND (reference sequence). This CDR3 comprises 15 residues. V shed 5 bases and J 2 bases; nucleotides not matched to a gene: 4.

A single count supports this clone. This rearrangement joins TRBV5-1 to TRBJ2-2; 10 bases are a match to TRBD2. The length of the CDR3 is 16 residues. The J segment lost 1 base and the V segment lost 4 bases, leaving 4 bases of the junction unmatched. The germline CDR1 and CDR2 sequences are SGHRS and YFSETQ. The CDR3 DNA sequence: TGCGCCAGCAGCCCCGGACTAGCGGTGAACACCGGGGAGCTGTTTTTT. Translated, it gives CASSPGLAVNTGELFF.

This chain uses TRBV18 with TRBJ2-1; D is perhaps TRBD1 or TRBD2 (5 bases each). Germline values: CDR1 KGHSH, CDR2 LQKENI. Deletions cut 2 bases from V and 8 bases from J, with 10 bases between. The CDR3 covers 13 residues. As DNA, the CDR3 is TGTGCCAGCTCACCAGGGACGGGGTATGAGCAGTTCTTC. Protein: CASSPGTGYEQFF.

The chain carries TRBV6-4 and TRBJ2-2, with 9 bases identical to TRBD1. The V and J ends lost 4 bases and 6 bases, in that order; junction bases with no gene match: 9. Germline CDR1 MRHNA, CDR2 SNTAGT. CDR3 length: 16 residues. CDR3 DNA: TGTGCCAGCAGTGCAGCGGGACAGGGCAACTCCGGGGAGCTGTTTTTT. Amino acid sequence: CASSAAGQGNSGELFF.

This chain uses TRBV11-2 with TRBJ2-6; D gene uncertain. The CDR3 runs to 15 residues. Deletions cut 1 base from V and 0 bases from J, with 4 bases between. The germline gives CDR1 SGHAT, CDR2 FQNNGV. In nucleotides, the CDR3 is TGTGCCAGCAGCTTAGGTAGCTCTGGGGCCAACGTCCTGACTTTC. Amino acid sequence: CASSLGSSGANVLTF.

The chain recombines TRBV18 with TRBJ1-1; D uncertain. CDR3 length: 14 residues. Germline loops: CDR1 KGHSH, CDR2 LQKENI. V was pared by 3 bases and J by 3 bases, with 11 bases between. CDR3 sequence reads: CASSPYSSYTEAFF. The CDR3 region has the DNA TGTGCCAGCTCACCGTATTCCTCCTACACTGAAGCTTTCTTT. Variable domain in full (rest from reference TRBV18 and TRBJ1-1): NAGVMQNPRHLVRRRGQEARLRCSPMKGHSHVYWYRQLPEEGLKFMVYLQKENIIDESGMPKERFSAEFPKEGPSILRIQQVVRGDSAAYFCASSPYSSYTEAFFGQGTRLTVV.

CDR3 coding DNA: TGTGCCAGTAGTCGCGTCAGGGCAGATACGCAGTATTTT. Its translation is CASSRVRADTQYF. V and J are TRBV19 and TRBJ2-3; perhaps TRBD1 as D (5 bases). Per the germline V gene, CDR1 is LNHDA and CDR2 is SQIVND (reference sequence). CDR3 length: 13 residues. V was pared by 5 bases and J by 4 bases, with 10 bases between.

V is TRBV6-2 or TRBV6-3 and J is TRBJ1-1; 8 nucleotides agree with TRBD1. V lost 5 bases to trimming and J lost 6 bases; unmatched junction nucleotides: 8. CDR1 is MNHEY and CDR2 is SVGEGT in the germline V gene. The CDR3 is made up of 14 amino acids. This CDR3 is CASSTDREVAEAFF. CDR3 coding DNA: TGTGCCAGCAGTACGGACAGGGAGGTCGCTGAAGCTTTCTTT.

The genes are TRBV2 and TRBJ2-6, with 11 bases identical to TRBD1. Germline CDR1 SNHLY, CDR2 FYNNEI. V trimming: 4 bases; J trimming: 0 bases; junction bases outside the gene matches: 8. The CDR3 totals 19 residues. CDR3 region: CASSGSPGQGGSGANVLTF. The CDR3 DNA follows: TGTGCCAGCAGTGGATCTCCGGGACAGGGGGGCTCTGGGGCCAACGTCCTGACTTTC.

This clone has a single count. The chain couples TRBV19 to TRBJ1-1; a possible D gene is TRBD1 (5 bases). Trimming removed 8 bases from V and 1 base from J, with 11 bases in between. The length of the CDR3 is 13 residues. Germline CDR1 LNHDA, CDR2 SQIVND (reference sequence). CDR3 residues: CASYGQENTEAFF. The CDR3, as DNA: TGTGCCAGTTACGGACAAGAGAACACTGAAGCTTTCTTT.

The chain carries TRBV30 and TRBJ2-7; D call uncertain. Germline CDR1 is GTSNPN and CDR2 is SVGIG (reference sequence). V was shortened by 4 bases and J by 5 bases, with 9 bases between the two germline ends. The CDR3 length is 11 residues. CDR3 region: CAWKFRHEQYF. CDR3 bases: TGTGCCTGGAAATTCCGCCACGAGCAGTACTTC.

The CDR3 DNA sequence: TGTGCCAGCAGTGATAGGGGGAAGGGCGCTGAAGCTTTCTTT. Translation gives CASSDRGKGAEAFF. This chain uses TRBV6-1 with TRBJ1-1, with D possibly matching TRBD1 (6 bases). V was cut by 3 bases and J by 6 bases, with 14 bases left in between. This CDR3 has 14 residues. The germline CDR1 and CDR2 sequences are MNHNS and SASEGT.

This clone was seen more than once but under ten times. The chain couples TRBV6-1 to TRBJ1-2, with D perhaps matching TRBD1 (6 bases). The CDR3 runs 15 residues. With 0 bases removed from V and 4 bases from J, the gap between germline ends came to 12 bases. Germline V lookup: CDR1 MNHNS, CDR2 SASEGT. DNA for the CDR3: TGTGCCAGCAGTGAAGCGCCAGGGGATAGCTATGGCTACACCTTC. Translation gives CASSEAPGDSYGYTF.

This clone was counted once. This rearrangement joins TRBV9 to TRBJ2-7; D may be TRBD2 (5 bases). Per the germline V gene, CDR1 is SGDLS and CDR2 is YYNGEE. V was clipped by 6 bases and J by 9 bases, with 25 bases between them. There are 15 residues in the CDR3. CDR3 region: CASITHFRLFSVQYF. CDR3 bases: TGTGCCAGCATAACACACTTCAGGTTATTTAGCGTGCAGTACTTC.

V gene TRBV25-1 combines with J gene TRBJ1-5; maybe TRBD1 (6 bases). The V end was cut by 2 bases, the J end by 2 bases, with 13 bases between. Germline-derived CDR1 and CDR2 are MGHDK and SYGVNS. The CDR3 totals 16 residues. The CDR3 is CASSEPDSSGNQPQHF. For the CDR3, the DNA is TGTGCCAGCAGTGAACCGGACAGTAGCGGCAATCAGCCCCAGCATTTT.